This note documents a single T cell receptor beta chain sequence. Its antigen is not known. It was by quantitative 5'-RACE with molecular barcodes that TCR beta libraries were made. Each CDR3 protein is one row after TCRdb ran MiXCR on the 5' RACE reads. The table has about 130,000 distinct CDR3 sequences, around 7% seen once. The data were taken from a study of CD8 T cells in ankylosing spondylitis. Study results and caveats: Clones linked with disease were CD8+ and fairly uncommon in the peripheral blood. There was reportedly significant enrichment of clones that were disease-linked in matched ankylosing spondylitis synovial fluid. What appeared characteristic of ankylosing spondylitis blood was a TCR beta motif of eight or nine highly homologous variants.

Sequenced input: blood, either unsorted or a sorted T cell fraction (not recorded which). The TCR originated in a male donor with ankylosing spondylitis or in good health (not recorded which).

CDR3 in DNA: TGTGCCAGCAGTTTATCGAGAAAAGCTTTCTTT. It translates to CASSLSRKAFF. The chain links TRBV12-3 or TRBV12-4 to TRBJ1-1, with unresolved D. The CDR3 loop spans 11 amino acids. V lost 2 bases and J 9 bases, leaving 7 bases between the germline ends.